The 5 T cell receptor beta chains given below trace back to one sample, sequenced in a study of T-cell memory formation after mild COVID-19. TCRdb re-called the 5' RACE reads through MiXCR, storing one row per CDR3 protein. The table shows fewer than 650,000 distinct CDR3 sequences, with about a fifth occurring only once. Sequencing was done on a sample of PBMCs or a T cell subset sorted from them (not recorded which). These receptors were obtained from an adult woman who had mild COVID-19 (a few samples of this study predate the infection). Cell type and time point are not known.

The chain couples TRBV7-2 to TRBJ2-2, with D maybe TRBD2 (6 bases). V was cut by 4 bases and J by 5 bases, with 14 bases left in between. The CDR3 runs to 15 residues. The germline CDR1 and CDR2 sequences are SGHTA and FQGNSA. CDR3 protein: CASSYWGVGTGELFF. CDR3 DNA: TGTGCCAGCAGCTACTGGGGGGTCGGAACCGGGGAGCTGTTTTTT.

This clonotype was found a few times. The rearrangement links TRBV6-2 or TRBV6-3 to TRBJ2-1; D gene uncertain. Trimming pared 0 bases from V and 14 bases from J, leaving 14 bases between. From germline, CDR1 is MNHEY and CDR2 SVGEGT. The length of the CDR3 is 13 residues. The CDR3 nucleotides read TGTGCCAGCAGTTACTCGATAAACGGCAAGGAGTTCTTC. Translated: CASSYSINGKEFF.

The V and J genes are TRBV29-1 and TRBJ2-3, with D maybe TRBD1 (6 bases). Trimming removed 4 bases at V and 2 bases at J, with 13 bases between. The V gene's germline CDR1 is SQVTM and CDR2 ANQGSEA. This CDR3 is 14 amino acids long. In nucleotides, the CDR3 is TGCAGCGTTGGGAAGGACAGCAACACAGATACGCAGTATTTT. Amino acid sequence: CSVGKDSNTDTQYF.

This clonotype was picked up many times. The chain employs TRBV7-9 and TRBJ1-1; 7 nucleotides agree with TRBD1. CDR3 size: 13 residues. Per germline, CDR1 SEHNR and CDR2 FQNEAQ (reference sequence). The V gene end was trimmed by 6 bases and the J gene end by 4 bases; junction bases not matched to a gene: 5. CDR3 nucleotide sequence: TGTGCCAGCAGTATAAACAGGGGCACTGAAGCTTTCTTT. Residues: CASSINRGTEAFF.

The chain links TRBV4-2 to TRBJ2-1; 14 bases align to TRBD2. V lost 1 base, J lost 1 base, and 3 bases stayed unmatched. CDR3 size: 18 residues. Germline CDR1 is LGHNA and CDR2 is YNFKEQ. The CDR3, as DNA: TGTGCCAGCAGCCAAGGCGGGACTAGCGGGAGTTCCTACAATGAGCAGTTCTTC. Amino acids: CASSQGGTSGSSYNEQFF.